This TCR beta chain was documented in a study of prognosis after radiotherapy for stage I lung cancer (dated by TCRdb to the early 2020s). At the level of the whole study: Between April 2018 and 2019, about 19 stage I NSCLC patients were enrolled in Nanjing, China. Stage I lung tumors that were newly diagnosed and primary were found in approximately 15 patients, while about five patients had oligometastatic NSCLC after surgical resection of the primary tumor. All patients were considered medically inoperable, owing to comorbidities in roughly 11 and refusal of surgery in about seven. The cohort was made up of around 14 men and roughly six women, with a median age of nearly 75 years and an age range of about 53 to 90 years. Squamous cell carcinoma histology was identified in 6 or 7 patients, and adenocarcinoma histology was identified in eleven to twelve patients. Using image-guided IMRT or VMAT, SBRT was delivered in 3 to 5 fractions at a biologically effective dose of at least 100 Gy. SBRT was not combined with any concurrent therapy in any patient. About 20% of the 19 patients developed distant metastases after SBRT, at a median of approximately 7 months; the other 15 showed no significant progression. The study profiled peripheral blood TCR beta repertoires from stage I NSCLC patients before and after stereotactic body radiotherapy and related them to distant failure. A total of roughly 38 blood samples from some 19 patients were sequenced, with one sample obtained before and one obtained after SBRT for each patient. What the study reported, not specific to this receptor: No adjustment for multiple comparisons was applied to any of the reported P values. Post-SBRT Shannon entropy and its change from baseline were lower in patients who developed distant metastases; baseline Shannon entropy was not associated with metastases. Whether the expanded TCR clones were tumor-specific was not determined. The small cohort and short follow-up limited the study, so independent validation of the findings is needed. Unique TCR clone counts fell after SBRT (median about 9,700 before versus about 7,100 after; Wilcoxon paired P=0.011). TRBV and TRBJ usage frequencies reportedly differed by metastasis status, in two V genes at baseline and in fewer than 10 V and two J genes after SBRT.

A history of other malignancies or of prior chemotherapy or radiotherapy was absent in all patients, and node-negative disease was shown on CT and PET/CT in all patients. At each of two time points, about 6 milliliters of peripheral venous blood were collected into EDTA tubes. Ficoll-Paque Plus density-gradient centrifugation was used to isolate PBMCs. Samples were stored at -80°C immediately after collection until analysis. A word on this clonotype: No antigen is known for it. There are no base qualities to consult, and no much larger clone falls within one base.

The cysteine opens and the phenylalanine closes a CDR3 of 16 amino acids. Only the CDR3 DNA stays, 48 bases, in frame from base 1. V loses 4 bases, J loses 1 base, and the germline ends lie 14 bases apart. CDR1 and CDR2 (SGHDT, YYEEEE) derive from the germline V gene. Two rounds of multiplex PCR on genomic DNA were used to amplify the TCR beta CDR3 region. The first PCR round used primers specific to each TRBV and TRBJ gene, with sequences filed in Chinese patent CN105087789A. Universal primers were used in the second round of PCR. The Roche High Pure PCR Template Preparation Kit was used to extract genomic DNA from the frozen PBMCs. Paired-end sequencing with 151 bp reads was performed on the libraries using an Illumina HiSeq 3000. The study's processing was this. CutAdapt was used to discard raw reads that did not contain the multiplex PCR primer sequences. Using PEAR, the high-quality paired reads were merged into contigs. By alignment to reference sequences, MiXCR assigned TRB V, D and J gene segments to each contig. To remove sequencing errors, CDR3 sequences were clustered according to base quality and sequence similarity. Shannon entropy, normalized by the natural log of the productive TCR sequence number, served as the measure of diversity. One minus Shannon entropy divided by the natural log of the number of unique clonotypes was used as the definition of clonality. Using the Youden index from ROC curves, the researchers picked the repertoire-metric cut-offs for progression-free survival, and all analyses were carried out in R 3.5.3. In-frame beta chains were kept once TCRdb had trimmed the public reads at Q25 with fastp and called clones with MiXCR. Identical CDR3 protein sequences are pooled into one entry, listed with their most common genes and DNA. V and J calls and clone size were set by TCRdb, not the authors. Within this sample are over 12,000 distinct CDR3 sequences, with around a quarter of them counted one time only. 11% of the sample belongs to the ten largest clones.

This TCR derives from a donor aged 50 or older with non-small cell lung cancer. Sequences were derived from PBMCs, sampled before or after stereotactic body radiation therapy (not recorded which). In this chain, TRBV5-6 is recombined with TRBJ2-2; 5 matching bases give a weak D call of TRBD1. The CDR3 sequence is CASSVRKQVNTGELFF. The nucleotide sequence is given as TGTGCCAGCAGCGTCCGCAAACAGGTGAACACCGGGGAGCTGTTTTTT. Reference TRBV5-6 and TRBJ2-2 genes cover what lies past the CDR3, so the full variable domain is DAGVTQSPTHLIKTRGQQVTLRCSPKSGHDTVSWYQQALGQGPQFIFQYYEEEERQRGNFPDRFSGHQFPNYSSELNVNALLLGDSALYLCASSVRKQVNTGELFFGEGSRLTVL.